This T cell receptor beta chain was documented in a study of human T cells and chemical hapten exposure. In the study overall: Patients, chiefly female, had alopecia areata, totalis or universalis.

This sample's time point: patch test 3, about 24 weeks after DPC sensitization. Noted treatment: therapeutic diphenylcyclopropenone sensitization with weekly scalp DPC. As originally analysed: Counting gave a median of 95,638 TCRs per sample, with values ranging from roughly 20,000 to 750,000. TCRdb re-called the RACE reads with MiXCR, one entry per CDR3 protein. The V and J calls come from TCRdb's annotation, not from the publication. The table shows tens of thousands of distinct CDR3 sequences, with around 10% occurring only once. CDR1 SGHTA and CDR2 FQGNSA come from the germline V gene. The CDR3 spans 15 residues. V lost 6 bases to trimming and J lost 6 bases, with 21 bases between them.

The sequence was obtained from a woman between 45 and 60 years old with alopecia areata. Some clones in this sample may be carry-over from other donors' samples. The sample was whole blood, taken in connection with sensitization to the hapten diphenylcyclopropenone (DPC). The chain employs TRBV7-2 and TRBJ2-7; D may correspond to TRBD1 or TRBD2 (6 bases each). The DNA for the CDR3 is TGTGCCAGCAGGCCCCCGGGGGCTCTTACGGGCGAGCAGTACTTC. Protein: CASRPPGALTGEQYF.